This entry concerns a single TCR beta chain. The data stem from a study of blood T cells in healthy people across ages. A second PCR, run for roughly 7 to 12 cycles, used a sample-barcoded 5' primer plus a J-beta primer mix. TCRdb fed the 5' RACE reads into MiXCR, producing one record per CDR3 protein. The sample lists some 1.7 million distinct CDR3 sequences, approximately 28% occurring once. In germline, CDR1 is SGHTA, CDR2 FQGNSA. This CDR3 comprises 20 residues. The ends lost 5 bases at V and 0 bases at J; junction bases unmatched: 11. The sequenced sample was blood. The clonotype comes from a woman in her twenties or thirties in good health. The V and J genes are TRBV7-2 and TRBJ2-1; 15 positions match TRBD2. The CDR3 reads CASSPTGTSGRPISYNEQFF. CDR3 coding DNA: TGTGCCAGCAGCCCCACGGGGACTAGCGGGAGGCCGATCTCCTACAATGAGCAGTTCTTC. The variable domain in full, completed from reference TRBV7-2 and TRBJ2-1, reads GAGVSQSPSNKVTEKGKDVELRCDPISGHTALYWYRQSLGQGLEFLIYFQGNSAPDKSGLPSDRFSAERTGGSVSTLTIQRTQQEDSAVYLCASSPTGTSGRPISYNEQFFGPGTRLTVL.